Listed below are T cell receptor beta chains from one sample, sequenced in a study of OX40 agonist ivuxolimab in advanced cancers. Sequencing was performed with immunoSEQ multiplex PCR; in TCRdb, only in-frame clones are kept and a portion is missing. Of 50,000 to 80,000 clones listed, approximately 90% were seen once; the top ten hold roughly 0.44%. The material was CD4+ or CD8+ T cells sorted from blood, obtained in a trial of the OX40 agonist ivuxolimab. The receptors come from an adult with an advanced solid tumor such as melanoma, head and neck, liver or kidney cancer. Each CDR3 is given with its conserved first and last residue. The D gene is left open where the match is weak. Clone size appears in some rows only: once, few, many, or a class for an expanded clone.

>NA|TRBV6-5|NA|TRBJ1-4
TGTGCCAGCAGTTACTCGAGCAGTAATGAAAAACTGTTTTTT
CASSYSSSNEKLFF
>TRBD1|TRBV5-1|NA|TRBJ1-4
TGCGCCAGCAGCTGGACAGGGGGCGATGAAAAACTGTTTTTT
CASSWTGGDEKLFF
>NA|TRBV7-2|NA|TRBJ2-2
TGTGTCAGCAGCAAACAGTGGACCGGGGAGCTGTTTTTT
CVSSKQWTGELFF
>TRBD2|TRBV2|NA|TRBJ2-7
TGTGCCAGCAGTGAAAATGTAGGTTTTTCGGGACTAGCGGGAGCGGACGAGCAGTACTTC
CASSENVGFSGLAGADEQYF
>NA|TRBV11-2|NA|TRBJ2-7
TGTGCCAGCAGCCAACCAGAGCACATAGGCCCTATCTCCTACGAGCAGTACTTC
CASSQPEHIGPISYEQYF
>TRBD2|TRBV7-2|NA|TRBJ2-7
TGTGCCAGCAGCAATGGACTAGGCGAGCAGTACTTC
CASSNGLGEQYF
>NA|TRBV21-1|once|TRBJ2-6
TGTGCCAGCAGCTACAGGGGGGCCGTTAATGGGGCCAACGTCCTGACTTTC
CASSYRGAVNGANVLTF
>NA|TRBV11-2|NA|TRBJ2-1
TGTGCCAGCAGCTCAGGGGTCAATGAGCAGTTCTTC
CASSSGVNEQFF
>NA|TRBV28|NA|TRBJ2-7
TGTGCCAGCAGTTCCCGAACCTACGAGCAGTACTTC
CASSSRTYEQYF
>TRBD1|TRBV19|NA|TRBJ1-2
TGTGCCAGTAGGGAGTCCGGGACAGATCGCTATGGCTACACCTTC
CASRESGTDRYGYTF
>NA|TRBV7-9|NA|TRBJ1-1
TGTGCCAGCATTCTTTTAGCGGGGGCGGGGACTGAAGCTTTCTTT
CASILLAGAGTEAFF
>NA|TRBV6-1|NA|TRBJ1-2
TGTGCCAGCAGTGATACTGGGAGTTTCCCTAACTATGGCTACACCTTC
CASSDTGSFPNYGYTF
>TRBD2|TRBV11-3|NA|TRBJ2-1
TGTGCCAGCAGCGCTAGCGGGGGCTCCTACAATGAGCAGTTCTTC
CASSASGGSYNEQFF
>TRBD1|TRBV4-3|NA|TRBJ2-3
TGCGCCAGCAGCCAAAGGGACAGGGGCGCTCATACGCAGTATTTT
CASSQRDRGAHTQYF
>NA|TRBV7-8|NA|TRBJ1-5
TGTGCCAGCAGCCGTCGGGGGATGGGAAATCAGCCCCAGCATTTT
CASSRRGMGNQPQHF
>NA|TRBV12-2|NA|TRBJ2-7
TGTGCAAGTCGCTTAGGGGGGAGGGCCTACGAGCAGTACTTC
CASRLGGRAYEQYF
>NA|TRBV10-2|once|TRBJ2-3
TGCGCCAGCAGTGAGTACCGACCAGGGACAGATACGCAGTATTTT
CASSEYRPGTDTQYF
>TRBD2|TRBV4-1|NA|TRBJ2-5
TGCGCCAGCAGCCGCCCGACTAGCGGGGGCCAAGAGACCCAGTACTTC
CASSRPTSGGQETQYF
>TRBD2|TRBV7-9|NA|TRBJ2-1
TGTGCCAGCAGCTTTACCCCCCTAGCGGGAGTGGGCAATGAGCAGTTCTTC
CASSFTPLAGVGNEQFF
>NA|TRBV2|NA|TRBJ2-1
TGTGCCAGCAGCGGAGGGACGGCGGGCTACAATGAGCAGTTCTTC
CASSGGTAGYNEQFF
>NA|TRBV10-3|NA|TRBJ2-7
TGTGCCATCAGTGAACAGTACGAGCAGTACTTC
CAISEQYEQYF
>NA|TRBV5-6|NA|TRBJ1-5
TGTGCCAGCAGCTTATACGCAGGGGGCAATCAGCCCCAGCATTTT
CASSLYAGGNQPQHF
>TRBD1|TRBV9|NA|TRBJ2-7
TGTGCCAGCAGCGTCCAGGGGGCCTACGAGCAGTACTTC
CASSVQGAYEQYF
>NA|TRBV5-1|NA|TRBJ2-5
TGCGCCAGCAGCTTGGAAATAGCAGGTCAAGAGACCCAGTACTTC
CASSLEIAGQETQYF
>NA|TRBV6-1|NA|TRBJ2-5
TGTGCCAGCAGTGAATTGTTCCAAGAGACCCAGTACTTC
CASSELFQETQYF
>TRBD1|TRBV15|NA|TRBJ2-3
TGTGCCACCAGCAGAGATTGGGACAGTGCTAGCACAGATACGCAGTATTTT
CATSRDWDSASTDTQYF
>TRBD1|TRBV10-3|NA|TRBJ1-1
TGTGCCATCAGCACAGGGGGGCTCTGGAACACTGAAGCTTTCTTT
CAISTGGLWNTEAFF
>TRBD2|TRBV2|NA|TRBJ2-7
TGTGCCAGCAGTAGGACTAGCGGGCGAACCGAGCAGTACTTC
CASSRTSGRTEQYF
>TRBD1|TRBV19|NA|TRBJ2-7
TGTGCCAGTAGTCCGGGACAGGCCCCAATGGATCACTTTAGGTACTTC
CASSPGQAPMDHFRYF
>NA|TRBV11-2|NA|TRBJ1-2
TGTGCCAGCAGCTTAGACAGAGAGCGGATTGAGGGCTACACCTTC
CASSLDRERIEGYTF
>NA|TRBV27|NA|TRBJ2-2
TGTGCCCGCAGGGGGGGGAGGGCCCTGACCGGGGAGCTGTTTTTT
CARRGGRALTGELFF
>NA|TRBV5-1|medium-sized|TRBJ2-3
TGCGCCAGCAGCTTGTATTCCGGGGGCCAGGGGAAGGGTACGCAGTATTTT
CASSLYSGGQGKGTQYF
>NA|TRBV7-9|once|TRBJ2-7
TGTGCCAGCAGCGCGACCGACGACAGTGACTCCTACGAGCAGTACTTC
CASSATDDSDSYEQYF
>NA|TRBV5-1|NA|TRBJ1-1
TGCGCCAGCAGCTTGGGAGGGACCTCGAACACTGAAGCTTTCTTT
CASSLGGTSNTEAFF
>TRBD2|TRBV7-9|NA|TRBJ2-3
TGTGCCAGCAGCTCCTGGGGGGGGGAGCTCACAGATACGCAGTATTTT
CASSSWGGELTDTQYF
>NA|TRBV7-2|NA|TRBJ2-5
TGTGCCAGCAGCTTATCTATTGTCATGAGTGGGACCCAGTACTTC
CASSLSIVMSGTQYF
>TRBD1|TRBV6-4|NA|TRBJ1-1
TGTGCCAGCCGCAGACAGGGGGCGGACACTGAAGCTTTCTTT
CASRRQGADTEAFF
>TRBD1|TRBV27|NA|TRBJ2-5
TGTGCCAGCAGTTTATCCACAGGGGGAGAGACCCAGTACTTC
CASSLSTGGETQYF
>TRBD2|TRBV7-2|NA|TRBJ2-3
TGTGCCAGCAGCTTAGGGGGGCAAGCTAGCGGGAGTTTT
CASSLGGQASGSF
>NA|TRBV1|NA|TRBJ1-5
TGCACCAGCAGGTATAAGGGGCAGTGGCCCCAGCATTTT
CTSRYKGQWPQHF
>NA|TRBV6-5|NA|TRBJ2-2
TGTGCCAGCAGAGCCAGCAGCGCGAACACCGGGGAGCTGTTTTTT
CASRASSANTGELFF
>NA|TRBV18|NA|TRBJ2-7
TGTGCCAGCTCACCAGGCGGGTCTAGCTCCTACGAGCAGTACTTC
CASSPGGSSSYEQYF
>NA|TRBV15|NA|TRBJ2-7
TGTGCCACCAGCAGAGAGGATTGGAGATCCGAGTACTTC
CATSREDWRSEYF
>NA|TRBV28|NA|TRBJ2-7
TGTGCCAGCCCGAACCTGCGGGAAATACACGTCGCGGAACAAAACGCGGTCGAGCAGTACTTC
CASPNLREIHVAEQNAVEQYF
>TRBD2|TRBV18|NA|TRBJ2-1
TGTGCCAGCTCACCAAACGTGGGGCTAGCGGGAGACAATGAGCAGTTCTTC
CASSPNVGLAGDNEQFF
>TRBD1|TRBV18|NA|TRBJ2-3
TGTGCCAGCTCTTCCATGCCGGGACAGGTCACAGATACGCAGTATTTT
CASSSMPGQVTDTQYF
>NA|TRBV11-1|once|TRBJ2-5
TGTGCCAGCAACCCGGCAAAGGGGGGTAGGGAGACCCAGTACTTC
CASNPAKGGRETQYF
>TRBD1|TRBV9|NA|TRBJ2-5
TGTGCCAGCAGCGTCGGAAGTACCGGGACAGGCGGGGAGACCCAGTACTTC
CASSVGSTGTGGETQYF
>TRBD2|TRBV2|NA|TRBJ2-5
TGTGCCAGCAGTGAACTAGCGGGAGGGGCGAAGACCCAGTACTTC
CASSELAGGAKTQYF
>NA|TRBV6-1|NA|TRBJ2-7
TGTGCCAGCAGTGAACGAGACAGGTCGGGCGAGCAGTACTTC
CASSERDRSGEQYF